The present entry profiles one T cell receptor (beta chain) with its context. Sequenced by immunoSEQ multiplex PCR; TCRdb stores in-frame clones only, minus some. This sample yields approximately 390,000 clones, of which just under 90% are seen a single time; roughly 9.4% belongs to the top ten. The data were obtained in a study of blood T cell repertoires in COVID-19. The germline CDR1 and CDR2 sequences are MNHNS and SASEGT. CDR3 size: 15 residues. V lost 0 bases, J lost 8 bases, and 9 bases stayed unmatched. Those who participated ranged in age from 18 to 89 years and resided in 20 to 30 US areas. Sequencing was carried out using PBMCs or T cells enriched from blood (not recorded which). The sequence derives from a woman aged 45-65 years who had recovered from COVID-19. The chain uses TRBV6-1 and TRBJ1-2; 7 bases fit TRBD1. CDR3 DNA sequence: TGTGCCAGCAGTGAAGCACCGACAGGGTCTCGCGGCTACACCTTC. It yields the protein CASSEAPTGSRGYTF.